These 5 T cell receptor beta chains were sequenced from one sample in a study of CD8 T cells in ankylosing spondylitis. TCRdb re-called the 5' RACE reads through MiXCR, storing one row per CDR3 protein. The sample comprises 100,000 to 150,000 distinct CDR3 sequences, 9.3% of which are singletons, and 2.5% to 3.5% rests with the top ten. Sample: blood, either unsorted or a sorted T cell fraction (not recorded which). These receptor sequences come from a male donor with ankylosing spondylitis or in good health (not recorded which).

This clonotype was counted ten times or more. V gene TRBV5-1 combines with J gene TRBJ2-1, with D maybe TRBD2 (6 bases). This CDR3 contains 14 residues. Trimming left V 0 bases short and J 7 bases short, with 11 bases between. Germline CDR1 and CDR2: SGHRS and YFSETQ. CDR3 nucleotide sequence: TGCGCCAGCAGCTTGGGACGGGACTGGAATGAGCAGTTCTTC. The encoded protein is CASSLGRDWNEQFF.

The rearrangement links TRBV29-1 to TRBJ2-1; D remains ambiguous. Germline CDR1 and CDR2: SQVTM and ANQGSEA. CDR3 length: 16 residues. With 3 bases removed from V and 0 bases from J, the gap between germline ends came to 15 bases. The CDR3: CSVEGSSLFSYNEQFF. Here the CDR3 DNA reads TGCAGCGTTGAGGGGTCCTCGCTTTTCTCCTACAATGAGCAGTTCTTC.

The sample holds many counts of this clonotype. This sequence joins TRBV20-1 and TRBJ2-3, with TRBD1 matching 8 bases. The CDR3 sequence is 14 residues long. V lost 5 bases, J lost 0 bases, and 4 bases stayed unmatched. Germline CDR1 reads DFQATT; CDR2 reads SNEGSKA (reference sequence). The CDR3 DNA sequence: TGCAGTGCTCGAACAGGGGGTAGCACAGATACGCAGTATTTT. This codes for CSARTGGSTDTQYF.

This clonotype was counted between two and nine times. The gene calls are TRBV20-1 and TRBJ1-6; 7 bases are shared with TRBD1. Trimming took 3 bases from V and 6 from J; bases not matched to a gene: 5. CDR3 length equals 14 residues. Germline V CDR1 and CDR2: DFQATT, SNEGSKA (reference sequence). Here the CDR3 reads CSASGQVFNSPLHF. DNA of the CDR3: TGCAGTGCTAGCGGACAGGTCTTTAATTCACCCCTCCACTTT.

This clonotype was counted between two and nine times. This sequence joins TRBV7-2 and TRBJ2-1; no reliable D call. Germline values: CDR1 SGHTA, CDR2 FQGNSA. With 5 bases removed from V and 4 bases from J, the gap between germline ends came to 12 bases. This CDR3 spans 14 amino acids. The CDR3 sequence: CASSIPETYNEQFF. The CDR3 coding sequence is TGTGCCAGCAGCATACCCGAGACATACAATGAGCAGTTCTTC.